The following is a TCR beta chain sequence with its context. The data were obtained in a study of cytomegalovirus exposure and HLA in healthy donors. Primers for the PCR totalled 60 Vbeta and 13 Jbeta. Sequencing used immunoSEQ multiplex PCR; TCRdb keeps in-frame clones, though not all of them. Counted here are 200,000 or so clones, over 70% occurring once; the ten biggest clones make up around 1.4%. The CDR3 extends over 16 amino acids. The V gene lost 0 bases and the J gene lost 1 base, with 12 bases spanning the gap. CDR1 and CDR2 from the germline V gene are MGHRA and YSYEKL. Specimen: PBMCs. This TCR came from a man aged 30 to 39 in good health and CMV-seronegative. The V call is TRBV4-1, the J call TRBJ1-1, with D perhaps matching TRBD1 (5 bases). Written as DNA, the CDR3 is TGCGCCAGCAGCCAAGATCCGGCAGGGAAGAACACTGAAGCTTTCTTT. Translating gives CASSQDPAGKNTEAFF.